The next 3 T cell receptor beta chains were all read from a single sample in a study of blood T cell repertoires in COVID-19 (dated by TCRdb to the early 2020s). To prepare the library, the immunoSEQ multiplex PCR assay was applied. The immuneACCESS repertoire file appears here via TCRdb, limited to in-frame rearrangements. These files lack a portion of the clones; in checked studies, under half of the deficit traces to unresolved V genes, and the cause of the others is not known. The sample table holds about 190,000 clones, of which approximately 78% were seen once. About 18% of the sample is held by the ten biggest clonotypes. Input material: PBMCs or T cells enriched from blood (not recorded which). The receptors shown here come from a woman between 45 and 60 years old who had recovered from COVID-19.

This clone came up once. The gene calls are TRBV11-2 and TRBJ2-1; maybe TRBD2 (5 bases). Germline CDR1 reads SGHAT; CDR2 reads FQNNGV. The CDR3 sequence is 14 residues long. V was pared by 5 bases and J by 11 bases, with 19 bases between. CDR3 nucleotides: TGTGCCAGCAGCCCCGCGGTAAAAGGGAGCCAGCAGTTCTTC. It translates to CASSPAVKGSQQFF.

The V and J genes are TRBV7-9 and TRBJ1-1; no clear D. The CDR3 length is 11 residues. Germline V gene sequence: CDR1 SEHNR, CDR2 FQNEAQ (reference sequence). The CDR3 DNA follows: TGTATCTCGGAAGTCGGGGAGAAAGCTTTCTTT. Protein: CISEVGEKAFF.

The chain joins TRBV6-2 or TRBV6-3 to TRBJ2-1; the match to TRBD2 covers 8 bases. V gave up 5 bases and J gave up 6 bases; unmatched junction bases: 9. CDR3 length: 15 amino acids. Germline CDR1 and CDR2: MNHEY and SVGEGT. In DNA, the CDR3 is TGTGCCAGCAGTACCCGACTAGCGTGGAGCAATGAGCAGTTCTTC. This encodes CASSTRLAWSNEQFF.